This TCR beta chain was recovered during a study of OX40 agonist ivuxolimab in advanced cancers. At the level of the whole study: Ivuxolimab was a fully human IgG2 agonistic monoclonal antibody targeting the costimulatory receptor OX40 (CD134). Prior anti-PD-1, anti-PD-L1 or anti-CTLA-4 therapy was permitted, and about two fifths of dose-escalation patients had received checkpoint inhibitors. Three dose-escalation patients achieved partial responses, one with hepatocellular carcinoma and two with cutaneous melanoma. Intravenous ivuxolimab was administered to patients every 2 weeks at six dose levels: 0.01, 0.1, 0.3, 1.5, 3 and 10 mg/kg. Of the roughly 53 patients in dose escalation, some 19 had hepatocellular carcinoma, approximately 15 had melanoma, 9 had renal cell carcinoma and 9 had head and neck cancer. In the dose-escalation cohort, nearly 85% of patients were male, and the mean age was around 65 years with a range of about 20 to 80. The purpose of peripheral TCRbeta sequencing was to test whether ivuxolimab changed TCR sequence diversity and led to clonal T-cell expansion. The paper reports the monotherapy dose-escalation portion (N of about 50 patients) of the phase I ivuxolimab trial.

The investigation overall reported the following: At doses of 0.1 to 3.0 mg/kg, clonal expansion of both CD4+ and CD8+ T cells in blood was seen between baseline and week 6. After ivuxolimab, expanded clones were on average more numerous among CD8+ T cells than among CD4+ T cells. In the 0.1-3.0 mg/kg groups, partial responders were among the patients with the lowest normalized peripheral clonal expansion, particularly in CD8+ T cells. Antigen specificity was not determined for the clonally expanded peripheral T cells. Low levels of normalized T-cell clonal expansion were also seen in some patients who did not respond.

Patients with a history of autoimmune disease or receiving systemic immunosuppression were excluded from the trial. Peripheral blood for TCR sequencing was drawn from every dose cohort at baseline, at cycle 4 day 1 and at cycle 7 day 1. The samples were taken from a phase I, first-in-human, multicenter, open-label dose-escalation trial of ivuxolimab. Adults with locally advanced or metastatic melanoma, renal cell carcinoma, hepatocellular carcinoma or head and neck squamous cell carcinoma were enrolled in the trial. Before TCR sequencing, CD4+ T cells and CD8+ T cells from peripheral blood were sorted into separate populations. To sequence the TCRbeta CDR3 region, genomic DNA was isolated from the sorted cells. The immunoSEQ Assay was used for sequencing of TCRbeta CDR3 regions. This is the immuneACCESS table as TCRdb keeps it, with only in-frame sequences that have V and J called. A part of the clones is gone; compared with another copy, unresolved V genes explain less than half, and the rest is unexplained. Here the sample has 50,000 to 55,000 clones; 80% to 85% occur a single time. The ten largest clones take up around 4.3% of the sample.

CDR3 length: 17 amino acids, cysteine to phenylalanine. Only the CDR3 region is kept as DNA, spanning 51 bases read in frame from base 1. CDR1 and CDR2 are drawn from the germline V gene: SGHRS, YFSETQ. From V the trimming removes 2 bases and from J it removes 1 base, while the gene matches leave 9 bases of the junction unaccounted for. As for this clone: What this receptor recognizes is not known. No clone much larger than this one lies a single base away; base qualities are absent.

Sequencing was performed on CD4+ or CD8+ T cells sorted from blood, taken in a trial of the OX40 agonist ivuxolimab. The TCR originated in an adult with an advanced solid tumor such as melanoma, head and neck, liver or kidney cancer. Here the chain combines TRBV5-1 and TRBJ2-7; a stretch of 10 junction bases matches TRBD2. In nucleotide form, the sequence is TGCGCCAGCAGCTTCGGGAACCCGGGACTAGCGTCCTACGAGCAGTACTTC. Translated, it reads CASSFGNPGLASYEQYF.